Below, one T cell receptor beta chain is given with its context. There are no base qualities to consult, and no much larger clone falls within one base. The data derive from a study of blood T cell repertoires in acute mononucleosis (TCRdb year 2020). Regarding the study in general: Convalescent samples were collected 5 to 8 months after the acute presentation, representing the memory response. A mean blood EBV load of 3.8 log10 genome copies per million B cells was observed during acute infection, and a mean blood EBV load of roughly 2.5 was observed at convalescence.

This sample's time point label indicates: convalescence about 6 months (5-8 months) after acute presentation (visit 7). Over the course of primary infection, this study followed CD8 T cell responses against two immunodominant EBV epitopes, BRLF1 109 (YVL-BR) and BMLF1 280 (GLC-BM). Primary EBV infection was taken to be indicated by a positive serum heterophile antibody test and EBV viral capsid antigen-specific IgM. Magnetic positive selection (MACS) was first used to enrich total CD8 T cells from PBMCs. A FACSAria III was used to sort live CD3+ CD8+ tetramer+ cells to a purity above 95%. A PE-conjugated tetramer loaded with the BRLF1 109-117 peptide was used to sort the cells. TCR repertoires of EBV epitope-specific CD8 T cells were deep-sequenced directly ex vivo after tetramer sorting, at acute infection and at convalescence. The donors were a few individuals between roughly 18 and 30 years old who had clinical acute infectious mononucleosis along with laboratory evidence of primary EBV infection. Heparinized peripheral blood was drawn at clinical presentation with mononucleosis symptoms and was drawn again about 6 months later. Ficoll-Paque density gradient centrifugation was used to isolate PBMCs.

Findings and caveats that apply to the study as a whole: In TCR repertoire selection for BRLF1 (YVL-BR), TCRalpha CDR3 motifs had a dominant role, while TCRbeta had a minimal role. The cohort comprised only three donors, so group averages rested on very few individuals. Just 8.5% to 9% of the unique acute clonotypes remained in convalescence, but these persisting clonotypes accounted for most of the response, and new, diverse de novo clonotypes seemingly replaced the other acute clonotypes. Because only a fraction of each donor's blood was analyzed, sampling error might partly explain the low overlap between acute and convalescent clonotypes.

For TCR profiling, total RNA from at least 8,000 sorted tetramer+ CD8 T cells was reverse transcribed into cDNA. PCR amplification of CDR3 regions used primers annealing to V and J regions and added unique molecular identifiers so that templates could be tracked. The immunoSEQ platform, including its sequencing and error-correction standards, was used to profile TCRalpha and TCRbeta chains. Concerning the study's data processing: Clonal copy numbers were corrected for sequencing and PCR errors, and CDR3s were defined according to IMGT conventions. Analysis was limited to productive rearrangements and used immunoSEQ Analyzer versions 2.0 and 3.0, and gene-pairing frequencies were further processed in Microsoft Excel. Circos plots were used to display V-J pairings, and MEME together with a custom motifSearch program was used to find CDR3 motifs. The OLGA algorithm was used to calculate the probability of generation of TCR sequences. Clonotypes seen at both visits were called persistent; those seen only acutely were nonpersistent; those seen only at convalescence were de novo. A public TCR was defined as an amino acid clonotype used by more than one donor. In TCRdb, the immuneACCESS table is reduced to in-frame sequences with V and J assigned. These tables do not hold every clone; where another copy was compared, an unresolved V gene accounts for under half, and the others remain unexplained. For V, J and clone size, that table is used; D and trimming come from the DNA. The sample data list fewer than 2,000 clones, and 20% to 25% of these were observed just once. The ten largest clones capture roughly a quarter of the sample.

CDR3 length: 14 amino acids, cysteine to phenylalanine. The only DNA kept is the CDR3, 42 bases in frame from the first base. The receptor's source is a woman between 18 and 29 years old with infectious mononucleosis caused by EBV. The sequencing used EBV YVL epitope tetramer+ CD8+ T cells sorted from PBMCs, collected during convalescence from infectious mononucleosis. What the cell subset or site label conveys for this sample: CD8 T cells binding a tetramer with EBV BRLF1 109-117 peptide (YVL-BR). The chain uses TRBV21-1 and TRBJ2-7; whether TRBD1, the table's D call, matches the DNA was not checked. TRBV21-1 corresponds to a pseudogene. The sequenced DNA: TGTGCCAGCAGAAACCGGGACAGGGCCCTGGGGCAGTACTTC. This yields the protein CASRNRDRALGQYF.